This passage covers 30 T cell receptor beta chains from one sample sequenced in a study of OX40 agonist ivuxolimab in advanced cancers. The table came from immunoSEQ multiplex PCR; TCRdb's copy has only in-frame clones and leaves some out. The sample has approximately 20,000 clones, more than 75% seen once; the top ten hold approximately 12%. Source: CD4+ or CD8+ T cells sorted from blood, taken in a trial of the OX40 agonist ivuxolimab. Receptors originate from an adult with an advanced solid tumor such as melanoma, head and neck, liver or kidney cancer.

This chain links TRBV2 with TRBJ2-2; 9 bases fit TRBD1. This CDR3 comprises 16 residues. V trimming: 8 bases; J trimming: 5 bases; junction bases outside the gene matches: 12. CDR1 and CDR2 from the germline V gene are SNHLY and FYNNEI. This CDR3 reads CASQDPGQGRTGELFF. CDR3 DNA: TGTGCCAGCCAAGATCCGGGACAGGGACGGACCGGGGAGCTGTTTTTT.

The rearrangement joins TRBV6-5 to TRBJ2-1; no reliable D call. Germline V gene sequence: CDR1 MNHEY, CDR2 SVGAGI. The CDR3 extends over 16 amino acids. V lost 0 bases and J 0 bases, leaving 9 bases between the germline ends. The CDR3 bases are TGTGCCAGCAGTTACTCGATGGCTAGCTCCTACAATGAGCAGTTCTTC. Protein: CASSYSMASSYNEQFF.

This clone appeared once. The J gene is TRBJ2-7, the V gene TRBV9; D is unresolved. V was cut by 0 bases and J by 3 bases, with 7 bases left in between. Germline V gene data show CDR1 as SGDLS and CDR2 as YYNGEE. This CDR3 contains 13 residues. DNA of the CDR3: TGTGCCAGCAGCGTAGGGGATAACTACGAGCAGTACTTC. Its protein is CASSVGDNYEQYF.

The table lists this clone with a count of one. The CDR3 DNA follows: TGTGCCAGCAGCCCCTCAGTGAGCACCTACAATGAGCAGTTCTTC. Its protein is CASSPSVSTYNEQFF. J is TRBJ2-1 and V is TRBV4-2; D unresolved. V was shortened by 4 bases and J by 2 bases, with 12 bases between the two germline ends. CDR1 is LGHNA, CDR2 YNFKEQ, per germline. The CDR3 runs to 15 residues.

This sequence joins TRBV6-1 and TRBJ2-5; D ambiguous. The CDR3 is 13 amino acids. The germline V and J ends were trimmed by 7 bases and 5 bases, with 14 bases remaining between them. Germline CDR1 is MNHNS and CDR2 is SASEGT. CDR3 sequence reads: CASNLERTETQYF. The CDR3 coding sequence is TGTGCCAGCAACTTAGAGAGAACTGAGACCCAGTACTTC.

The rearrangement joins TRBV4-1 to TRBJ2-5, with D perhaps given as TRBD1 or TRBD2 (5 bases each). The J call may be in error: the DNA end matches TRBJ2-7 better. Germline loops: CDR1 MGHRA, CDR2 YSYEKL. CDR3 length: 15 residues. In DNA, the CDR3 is TGCGCCAGCAGCCAAACGACAGAGGGGTCCTACGAGCAGTACTTC. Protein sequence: CASSQTTEGSYEQYF.

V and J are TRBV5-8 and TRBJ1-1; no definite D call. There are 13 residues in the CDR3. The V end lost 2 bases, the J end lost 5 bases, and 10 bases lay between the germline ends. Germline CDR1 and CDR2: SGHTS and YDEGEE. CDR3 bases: TGTGCCAGCAGCTTCGGACGGAAGACTGAAGCTTTCTTT. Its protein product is CASSFGRKTEAFF.

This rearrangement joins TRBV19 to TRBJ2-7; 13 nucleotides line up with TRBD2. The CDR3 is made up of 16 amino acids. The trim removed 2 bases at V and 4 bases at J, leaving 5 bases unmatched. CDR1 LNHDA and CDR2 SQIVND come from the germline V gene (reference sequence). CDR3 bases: TGTGCCAGTAGTATATCGACGGGACTAGCGGGATACGAGCAGTACTTC. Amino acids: CASSISTGLAGYEQYF. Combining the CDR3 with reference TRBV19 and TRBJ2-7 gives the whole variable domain DGGITQSPKYLFRKEGQNVTLSCEQNLNHDAMYWYRQDPGQGLRLIYYSQIVNDFQKGDIAEGYSVSREKKESFPLTVTSAQKNPTAFYLCASSISTGLAGYEQYFGPGTRLTVT.

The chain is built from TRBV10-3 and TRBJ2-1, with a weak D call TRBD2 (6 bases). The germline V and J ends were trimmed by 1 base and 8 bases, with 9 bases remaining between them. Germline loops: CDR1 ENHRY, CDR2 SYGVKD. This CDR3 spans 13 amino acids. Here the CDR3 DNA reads TGTGCCATCAGTGAGTTGGCTAGCGATGAGCAGTTCTTC. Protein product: CAISELASDEQFF.

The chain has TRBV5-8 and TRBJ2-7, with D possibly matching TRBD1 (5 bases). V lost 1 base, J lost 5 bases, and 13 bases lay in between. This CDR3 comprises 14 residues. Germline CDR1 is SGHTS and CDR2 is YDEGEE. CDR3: CASSLRQGIHEQYF. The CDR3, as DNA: TGTGCCAGCAGCTTGCGGCAGGGCATCCACGAGCAGTACTTC.

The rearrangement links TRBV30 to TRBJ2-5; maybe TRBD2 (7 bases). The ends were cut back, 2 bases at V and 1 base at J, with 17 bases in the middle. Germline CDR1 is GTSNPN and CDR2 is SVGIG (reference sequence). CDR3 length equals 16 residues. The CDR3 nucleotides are TGTGCCTGGAGTTTGCTAGGGGGGGGATTCCAAGAGACCCAGTACTTC. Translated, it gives CAWSLLGGGFQETQYF.

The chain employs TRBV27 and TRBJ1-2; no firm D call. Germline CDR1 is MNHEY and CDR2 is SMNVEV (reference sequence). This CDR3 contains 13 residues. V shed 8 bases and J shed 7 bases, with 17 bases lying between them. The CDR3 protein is CASGTGVVVGYTF. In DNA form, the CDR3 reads TGTGCCAGCGGAACTGGGGTGGTGGTTGGCTACACCTTC.

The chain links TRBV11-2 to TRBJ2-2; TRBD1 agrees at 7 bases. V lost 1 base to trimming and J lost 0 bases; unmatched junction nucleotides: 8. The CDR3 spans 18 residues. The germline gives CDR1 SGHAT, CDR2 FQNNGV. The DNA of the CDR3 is TGTGCCAGCAGCTTAGTAAGGGGGCACTCCTCGAACACCGGGGAGCTGTTTTTT. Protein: CASSLVRGHSSNTGELFF.

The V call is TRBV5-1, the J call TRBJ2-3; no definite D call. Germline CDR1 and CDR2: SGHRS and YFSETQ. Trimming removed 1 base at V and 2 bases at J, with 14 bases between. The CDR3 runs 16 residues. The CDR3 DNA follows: TGCGCCAGCAGCTTGTCGGGTTCGGAACCCACAGATACGCAGTATTTT. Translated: CASSLSGSEPTDTQYF. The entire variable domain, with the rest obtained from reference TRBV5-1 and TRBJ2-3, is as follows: KAGVTQTPRYLIKTRGQQVTLSCSPISGHRSVSWYQQTPGQGLQFLFEYFSETQRNKGNFPGRFSGRQFSNSRSEMNVSTLELGDSALYLCASSLSGSEPTDTQYFGPGTRLTVL.

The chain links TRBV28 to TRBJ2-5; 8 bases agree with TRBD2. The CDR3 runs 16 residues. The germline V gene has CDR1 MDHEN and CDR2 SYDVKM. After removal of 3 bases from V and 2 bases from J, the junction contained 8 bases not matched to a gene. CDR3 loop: CASSLGETGGQETQYF. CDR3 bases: TGTGCCAGCAGTTTGGGGGAGACGGGAGGGCAAGAGACCCAGTACTTC.

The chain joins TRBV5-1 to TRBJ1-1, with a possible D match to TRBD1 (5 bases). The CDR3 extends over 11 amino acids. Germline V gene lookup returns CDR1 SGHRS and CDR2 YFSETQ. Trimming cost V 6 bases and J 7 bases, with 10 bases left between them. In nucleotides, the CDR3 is TGCGCCAGCACTGGGGGTGTTGAAGCTTTCTTT. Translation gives CASTGGVEAFF.

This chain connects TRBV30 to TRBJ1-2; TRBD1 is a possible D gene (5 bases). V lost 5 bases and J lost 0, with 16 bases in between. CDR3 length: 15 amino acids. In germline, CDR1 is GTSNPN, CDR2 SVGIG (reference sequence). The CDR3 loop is CAWELLPGTNYGYTF. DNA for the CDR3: TGTGCCTGGGAACTCTTGCCAGGGACTAACTATGGCTACACCTTC.

For the CDR3, the DNA is TGTGCCAGTAGTATCCCGTTGAGTGGGAACACCGGGGAGCTGTTTTTT. Amino acids: CASSIPLSGNTGELFF. This chain joins TRBV19 and TRBJ2-2; no definite D call. CDR3 length: 16 amino acids. Trimming cost V 3 bases and J 1 base, with 12 bases left between them. Germline CDR1 reads LNHDA; CDR2 reads SQIVND (reference sequence).

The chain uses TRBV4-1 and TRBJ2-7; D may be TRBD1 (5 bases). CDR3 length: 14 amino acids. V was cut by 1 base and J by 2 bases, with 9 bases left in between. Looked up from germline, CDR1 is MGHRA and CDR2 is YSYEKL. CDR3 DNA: TGCGCCAGCAGCCAAGGGGGCCGGACCTACGAGCAGTACTTC. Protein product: CASSQGGRTYEQYF.

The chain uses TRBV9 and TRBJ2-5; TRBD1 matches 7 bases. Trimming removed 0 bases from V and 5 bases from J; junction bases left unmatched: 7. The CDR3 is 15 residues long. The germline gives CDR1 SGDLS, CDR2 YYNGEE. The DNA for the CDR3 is TGTGCCAGCAGCGTAGGTAGGGGGCTAGGGGAGACCCAGTACTTC. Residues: CASSVGRGLGETQYF.

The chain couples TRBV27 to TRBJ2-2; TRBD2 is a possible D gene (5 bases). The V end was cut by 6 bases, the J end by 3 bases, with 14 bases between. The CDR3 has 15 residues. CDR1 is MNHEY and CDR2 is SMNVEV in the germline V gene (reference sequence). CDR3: CASSPSGPYTGELFF. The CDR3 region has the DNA TGTGCCAGCAGCCCAAGCGGCCCCTACACCGGGGAGCTGTTTTTT.

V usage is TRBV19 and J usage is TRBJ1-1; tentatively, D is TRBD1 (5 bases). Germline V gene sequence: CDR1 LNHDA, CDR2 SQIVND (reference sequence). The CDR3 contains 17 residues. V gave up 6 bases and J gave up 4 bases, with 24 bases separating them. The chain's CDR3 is CASRSFGNNSGGTEAFF. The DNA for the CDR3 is TGTGCCAGTAGATCCTTCGGGAACAACAGTGGGGGCACTGAAGCTTTCTTT.

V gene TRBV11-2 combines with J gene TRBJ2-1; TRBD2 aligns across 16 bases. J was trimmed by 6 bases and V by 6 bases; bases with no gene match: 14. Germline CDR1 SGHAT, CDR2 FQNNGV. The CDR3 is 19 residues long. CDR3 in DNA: TGTGCCAGCAGACAATCAACCGGGACTAGCGGGAGGGTCGGCAATGAGCAGTTCTTC. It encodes CASRQSTGTSGRVGNEQFF.

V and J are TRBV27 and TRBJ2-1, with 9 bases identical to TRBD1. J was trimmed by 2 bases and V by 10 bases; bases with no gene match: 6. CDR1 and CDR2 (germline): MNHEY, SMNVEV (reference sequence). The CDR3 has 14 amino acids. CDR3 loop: CATWTGAPYNEQFF. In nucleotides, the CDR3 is TGTGCCACCTGGACAGGGGCCCCCTACAATGAGCAGTTCTTC.

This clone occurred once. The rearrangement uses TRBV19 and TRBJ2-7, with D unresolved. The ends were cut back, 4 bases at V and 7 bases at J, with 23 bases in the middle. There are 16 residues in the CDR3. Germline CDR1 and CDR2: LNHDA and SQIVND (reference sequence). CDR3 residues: CASSTGTGPLLTEQYF. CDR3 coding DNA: TGTGCCAGTAGTACCGGAACCGGACCCTTACTTACGGAGCAGTACTTC.

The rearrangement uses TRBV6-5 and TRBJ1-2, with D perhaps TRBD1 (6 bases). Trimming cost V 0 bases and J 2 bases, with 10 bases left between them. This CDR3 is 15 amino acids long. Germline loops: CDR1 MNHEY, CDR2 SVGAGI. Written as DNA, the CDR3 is TGTGCCAGCAGTTACTCGGGGGGCTACAACTATGGCTACACCTTC. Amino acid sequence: CASSYSGGYNYGYTF.

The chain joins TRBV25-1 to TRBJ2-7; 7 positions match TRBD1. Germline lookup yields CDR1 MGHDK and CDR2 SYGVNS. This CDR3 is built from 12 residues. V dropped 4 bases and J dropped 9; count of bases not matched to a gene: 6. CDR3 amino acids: CASSGVGQLQYF. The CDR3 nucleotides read TGTGCCAGCAGTGGGGTGGGACAGCTGCAGTACTTC.

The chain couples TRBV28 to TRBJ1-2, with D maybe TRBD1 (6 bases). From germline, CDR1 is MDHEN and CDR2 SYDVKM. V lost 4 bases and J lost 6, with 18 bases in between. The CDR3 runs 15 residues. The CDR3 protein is CASSSLRGDPHGYTF. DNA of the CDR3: TGTGCCAGCAGTTCCCTTAGGGGGGACCCTCATGGCTACACCTTC.

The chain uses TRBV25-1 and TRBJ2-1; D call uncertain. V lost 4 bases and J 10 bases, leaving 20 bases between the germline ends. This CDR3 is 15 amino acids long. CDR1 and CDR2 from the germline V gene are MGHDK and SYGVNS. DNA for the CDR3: TGTGCCAGCAGTGCGGTCGGACCTTTAGCCGGGGAGCAGTTCTTC. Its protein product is CASSAVGPLAGEQFF.

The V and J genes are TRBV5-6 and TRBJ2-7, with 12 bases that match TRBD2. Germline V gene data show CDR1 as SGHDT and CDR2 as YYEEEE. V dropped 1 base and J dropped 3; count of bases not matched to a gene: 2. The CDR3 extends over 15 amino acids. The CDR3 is CASSLILAGGYEQYF. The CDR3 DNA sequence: TGTGCCAGCAGCTTGATACTAGCGGGGGGCTACGAGCAGTACTTC.